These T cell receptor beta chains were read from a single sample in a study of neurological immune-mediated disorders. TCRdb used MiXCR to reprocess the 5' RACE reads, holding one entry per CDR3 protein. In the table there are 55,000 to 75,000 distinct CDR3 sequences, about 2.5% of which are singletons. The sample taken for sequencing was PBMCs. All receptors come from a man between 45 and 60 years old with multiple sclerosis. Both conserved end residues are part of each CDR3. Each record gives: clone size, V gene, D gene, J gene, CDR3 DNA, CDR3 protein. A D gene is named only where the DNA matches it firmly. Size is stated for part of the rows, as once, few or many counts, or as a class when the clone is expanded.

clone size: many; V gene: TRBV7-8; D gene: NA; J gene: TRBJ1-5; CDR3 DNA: TGTGCCAGCAGCCCCAACTTGGGGAGGGGCCCCTCCAATCAGCCCCAGCATTTT; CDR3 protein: CASSPNLGRGPSNQPQHF
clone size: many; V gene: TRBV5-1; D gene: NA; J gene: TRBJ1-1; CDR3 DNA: TGCGCCAGCAGAAAAGACAGGAACACTGAAGCTTTCTTT; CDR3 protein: CASRKDRNTEAFF
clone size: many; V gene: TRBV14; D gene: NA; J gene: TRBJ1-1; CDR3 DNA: TGTGCCAGCAGCCTCTGGGGGACTGAAGCTTTCTTT; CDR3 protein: CASSLWGTEAFF
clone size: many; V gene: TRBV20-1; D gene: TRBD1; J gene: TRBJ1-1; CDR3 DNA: TGCAGTGCTAGGAGGACAGGGATGAACACTGAAGCTTTCTTT; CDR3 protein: CSARRTGMNTEAFF
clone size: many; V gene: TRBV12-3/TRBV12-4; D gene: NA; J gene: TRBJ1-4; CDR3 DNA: TGTGCCAGCAGTCCTGATTACTACGAAAAACTGTTTTTT; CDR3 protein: CASSPDYYEKLFF
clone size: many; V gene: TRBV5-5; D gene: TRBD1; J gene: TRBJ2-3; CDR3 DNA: TGTGCCAGCAGGCACGGGACAGGGAGAGTGGAGGCAGATACGCAGTATTTT; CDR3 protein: CASRHGTGRVEADTQYF
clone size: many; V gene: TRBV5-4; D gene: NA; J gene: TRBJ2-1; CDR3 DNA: TGTGCCAGCAGCTTGGCGGAGGGGGCCTACAATGAGCAGTTCTTC; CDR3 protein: CASSLAEGAYNEQFF
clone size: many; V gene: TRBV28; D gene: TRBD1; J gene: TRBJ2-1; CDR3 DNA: TGTGCCAGCAGGCTCCGGACAGGGGGATACAATGAGCAGTTCTTC; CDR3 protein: CASRLRTGGYNEQFF
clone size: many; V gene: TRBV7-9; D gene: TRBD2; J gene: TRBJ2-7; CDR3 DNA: TGTGCCAGCAGCTTAGCGCAGGGGACTAGTATCTACGAGCAGTACTTC; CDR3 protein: CASSLAQGTSIYEQYF
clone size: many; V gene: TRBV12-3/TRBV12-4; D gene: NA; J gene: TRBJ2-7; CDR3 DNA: TGTGCCAGCAGACCTAGCGCGTCCTACGAGCAGTACTTC; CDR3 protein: CASRPSASYEQYF
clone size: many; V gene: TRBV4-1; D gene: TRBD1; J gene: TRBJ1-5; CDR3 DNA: TGCGCCAGCTCGGGACAGAGCGATCAGCCCCAGCATTTT; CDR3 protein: CASSGQSDQPQHF
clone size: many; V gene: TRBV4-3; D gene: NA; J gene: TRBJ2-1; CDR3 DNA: TGCGCCAGCAGCTCTTTAAGGCACAATGAGCAGTTCTTC; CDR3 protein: CASSSLRHNEQFF
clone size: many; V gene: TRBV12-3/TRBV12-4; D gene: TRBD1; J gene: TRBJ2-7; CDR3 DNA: TGTGCCAGAGCGGAAGACAGGGACACCTACGAGCAGTACTTC; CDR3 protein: CARAEDRDTYEQYF
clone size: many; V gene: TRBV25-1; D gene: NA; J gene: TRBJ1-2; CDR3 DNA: TGTGCCAGCAGTGGGGACCCCTGGATCTATGGCTACACCTTC; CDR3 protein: CASSGDPWIYGYTF
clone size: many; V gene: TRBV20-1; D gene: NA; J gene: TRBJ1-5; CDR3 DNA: TGCAGTGCTTCCGCTGGGGGCAATCAGCCCCAGCATTTT; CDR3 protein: CSASAGGNQPQHF
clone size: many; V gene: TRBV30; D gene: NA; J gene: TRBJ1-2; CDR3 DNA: TGTGCCTGGGGCAGGGGAGAATCTAACTATGGCTACACCTTC; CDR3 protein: CAWGRGESNYGYTF
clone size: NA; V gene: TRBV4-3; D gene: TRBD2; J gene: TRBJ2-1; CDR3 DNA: TGCGCCAGCAGCAGTCTAGCGGGGGTAAATGAGCAGTTCTTC; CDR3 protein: CASSSLAGVNEQFF
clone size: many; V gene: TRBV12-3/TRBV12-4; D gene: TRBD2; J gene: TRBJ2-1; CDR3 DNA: TGTGCCAGCAGTTTATATCCTAGCGGGACCACGTTTTCCTACAATGAGCAGTTCTTC; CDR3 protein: CASSLYPSGTTFSYNEQFF
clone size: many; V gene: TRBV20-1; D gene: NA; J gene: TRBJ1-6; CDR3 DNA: TGCAGTGCTAGTAAACTTAGTGTGTTGGCATATAATTCACCCCTCCACTTT; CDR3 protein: CSASKLSVLAYNSPLHF
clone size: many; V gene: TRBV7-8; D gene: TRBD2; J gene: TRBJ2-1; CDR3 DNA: TGTGCCAGCAGCTCCAGAGCGGGGGCCGCTATCGGGGAGCAGTTCTTC; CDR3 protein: CASSSRAGAAIGEQFF
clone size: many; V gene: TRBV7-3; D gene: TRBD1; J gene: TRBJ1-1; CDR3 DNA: TGTGCCAGCAGCCAGGGGGAGGGGAACACTGAAGCTTTCTTT; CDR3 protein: CASSQGEGNTEAFF
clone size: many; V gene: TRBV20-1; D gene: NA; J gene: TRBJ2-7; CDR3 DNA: TGCAGTGCTAGGTCTGATACAGCGGGCTCCTACGAGCAGTACTTC; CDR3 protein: CSARSDTAGSYEQYF
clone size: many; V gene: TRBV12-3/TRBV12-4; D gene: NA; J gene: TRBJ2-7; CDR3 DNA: TGTGCCAGCAGTAGCCCCGGGACCCGCTCCTACGAGCAGTACTTC; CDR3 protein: CASSSPGTRSYEQYF
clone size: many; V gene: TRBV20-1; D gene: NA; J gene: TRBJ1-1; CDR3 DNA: TGCAGTGCTAGACCCCCGCAGGGAGCTTTCTTT; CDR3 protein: CSARPPQGAFF
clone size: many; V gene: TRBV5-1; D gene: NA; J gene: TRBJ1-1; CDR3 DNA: TGCGCCAGCAGCGGCCAGGGGATGAACACTGAAGCTTTCTTT; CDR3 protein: CASSGQGMNTEAFF
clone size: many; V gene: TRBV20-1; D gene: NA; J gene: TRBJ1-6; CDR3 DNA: TGCAGTACCAAAGAAACCTATAATTCACCCCTCCACTTT; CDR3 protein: CSTKETYNSPLHF